This T cell receptor (beta chain) appears in the sequencing data of a study of T cells in women clearing cervical HPV infection. Study information: Donors had HPV16-related CIN3 or worse; 2 had invasive cancer. General study findings and limits: Cases carried less TRBV6-7 than controls: roughly 0.11% versus 0.16%.

Prevalent HPV16 infections were excluded; only incident single HPV16 infections included. MY09/MY11 PCR detected cervical HPV DNA; dot-blot assigned genotypes. CDR3 length: 14 amino acids. The germline V gene has CDR1 DFQATT and CDR2 SNEGSKA (reference sequence). The V and J ends lost 5 bases and 1 base, in that order; junction bases with no gene match: 4. Generated by immunoSEQ multiplex PCR, the TCRdb table keeps only in-frame clones and is missing some. With 48,000 or so clones in the sample, the ten largest clones hold about 1.5%. On this clone: Its cognate antigen is unknown. The read is 3 residues too short to cover the CDR3 end, so that end is filled in from the germline J gene.

The chain carries TRBV20-1 and TRBJ1-5, with 8 positions matching TRBD1. The sequencing sample was made of blood buffy coat. The TCR was taken from a woman aged 18 to 75 with a cervical HPV16 infection that either progressed to CIN3+ or cleared (not recorded which). CDR3 loop: CSAGGDRSNQPQHF. CDR3 bases read: TGCAGTGCTGGTGGGGACAGGAGCAATCAGCCC.